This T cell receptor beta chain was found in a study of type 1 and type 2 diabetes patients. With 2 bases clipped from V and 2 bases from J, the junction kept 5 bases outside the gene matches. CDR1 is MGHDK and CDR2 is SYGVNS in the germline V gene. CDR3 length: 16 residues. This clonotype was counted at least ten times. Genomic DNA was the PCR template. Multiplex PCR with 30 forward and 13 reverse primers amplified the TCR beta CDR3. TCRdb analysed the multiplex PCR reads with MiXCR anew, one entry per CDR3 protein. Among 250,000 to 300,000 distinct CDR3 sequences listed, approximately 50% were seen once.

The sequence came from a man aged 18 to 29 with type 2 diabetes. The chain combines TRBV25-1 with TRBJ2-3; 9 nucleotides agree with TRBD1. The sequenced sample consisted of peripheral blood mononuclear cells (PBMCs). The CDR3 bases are TGTGCCAGCAGTGAAGGGGACAGGGCGAACACAGATACGCAGTATTTT. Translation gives CASSEGDRANTDTQYF.